This entry lists 13 T cell receptor beta chains sequenced from one sample in a study of T cells in Graves' hyperthyroidism and ophthalmopathy. Using RNA transcripts as the source, TCR beta CDR3 regions were amplified. Carried out on the TCR CDR3, a first-round RT-PCR used the HTBI primer set. TCRdb re-derived calls from the multiplex PCR reads in MiXCR, one entry per CDR3 protein. The table has hundreds of thousands of distinct CDR3 sequences, 38% seen once. Sequencing used blood. Source of these receptors: a young man with Graves' hyperthyroidism.

The V and J genes are TRBV7-9 and TRBJ2-2, with 8 bases matching TRBD1. The junction had 9 bases not matched to a gene; V was cut back by 5 bases and J by 4 bases. The germline V gene encodes CDR1 SEHNR and CDR2 FQNEAQ (reference sequence). CDR3 length: 16 amino acids. CDR3 sequence reads: CASSIRGRVGTGELFF. CDR3 nucleotides: TGTGCCAGCAGCATCAGGGGGCGGGTTGGCACCGGGGAGCTGTTTTTT.

As concerns this clonotype: The junction shows a germline mismatch at one end, possibly a read error. The J gene is TRBJ1-6, the V gene TRBV10-3; D gene unclear. Looked up from germline, CDR1 is ENHRY and CDR2 is SYGVKD. The CDR3 spans 15 residues. For the CDR3, the DNA is TGTGCCAGCAGTTCCCATAGGGATCGAAACTCACCCCTCCACTTT. Amino acids: CASSSHRDRNSPLHF.

This clonotype was observed at least ten times. The chain links TRBV12-3 or TRBV12-4 to TRBJ1-5; TRBD1 agrees at 8 bases. This CDR3 has 14 residues. V lost 4 bases to trimming and J lost 6 bases; unmatched junction nucleotides: 5. The CDR3 coding sequence is TGTGCCAGCAGTTCAGGGGGCGGGGGTCAGCCCCAGCATTTT. Translating it yields CASSSGGGGQPQHF.

In this sample, this clonotype turned up many times. The rearrangement joins TRBV2 to TRBJ1-1; D not resolved. The CDR3 is 14 residues long. The germline V gene encodes CDR1 SNHLY and CDR2 FYNNEI. The ends were cut back, 4 bases at V and 0 bases at J, with 9 bases in the middle. The CDR3 sequence: CASSAASMNTEAFF. The CDR3 region has the DNA TGTGCCAGCAGTGCGGCCAGCATGAACACTGAAGCTTTCTTT.

The chain joins TRBV10-3 to TRBJ1-5, with 7 bases matching TRBD1. This CDR3 contains 11 residues. Losses at the gene ends were 11 bases for V and 7 bases for J; bases not matched to a gene: 5. From germline, CDR1 is ENHRY and CDR2 SYGVKD. The CDR3 is CAPGTEQPQHF. In nucleotides, the CDR3 is TGTGCCCCCGGGACAGAACAGCCCCAGCATTTT.

This clonotype was observed many times. This sequence joins TRBV9 and TRBJ1-1; no reliable D call. This CDR3 is built from 13 residues. V lost 0 bases and J lost 2, with 5 bases in between. Germline V lookup: CDR1 SGDLS, CDR2 YYNGEE. The CDR3 nucleotides read TGTGCCAGCAGCGTAGATATTAACACTGAAGCTTTCTTT. Amino acid sequence: CASSVDINTEAFF.

For this clonotype: This sequence may be a read error, since a much larger clone differs from it by one base. The J gene is TRBJ1-6, the V gene TRBV7-2; tentatively, D is TRBD1 (6 bases). The CDR3 extends over 15 amino acids. Germline V lookup: CDR1 SGHTA, CDR2 FQGNSA. As DNA, the CDR3 is TGTGCCAGCAGCTTAAGCGGGGGCTATAGTTCACCCCTCCACTTT. Encoded protein: CASSLSGGYSSPLHF.

The J gene is TRBJ2-5, the V gene TRBV5-1; 9 nucleotides agree with TRBD2. Germline assignment: CDR1 SGHRS and CDR2 YFSETQ. The CDR3 extends over 16 amino acids. Trimming cost V 4 bases and J 5 bases; bases outside gene matches: 12. The DNA for the CDR3 is TGCGCCAGCAGCGCCTCCGCTAGCGGGGCTGATGAGACCCAGTACTTC. Its translation: CASSASASGADETQYF.

This clonotype occurred many times. This rearrangement joins TRBV7-6 to TRBJ1-4; D ambiguous. CDR3 length: 16 residues. The V gene lost 5 bases and the J gene lost 0 bases, with 13 bases spanning the gap. The germline gives CDR1 SGHVS, CDR2 FNYEAQ. The CDR3 DNA sequence: TGTGCCAGCAGCGCCGGTCCGGGCCCAACTAATGAAAAACTGTTTTTT. Protein sequence: CASSAGPGPTNEKLFF.

This clonotype was observed a single time. This could be a read error, since a much larger clone is one nucleotide away. This chain uses TRBV20-1 with TRBJ2-5, with 9 positions matching TRBD1. This CDR3 region has 15 residues. With V trimmed by 5 bases and J by 5 bases, 12 bases remained unmatched. Germline values: CDR1 DFQATT, CDR2 SNEGSKA (reference sequence). CDR3 loop: CSAQLDRGNLETQYF. The CDR3 DNA reads as TGCAGTGCTCAACTGGACAGGGGTAATCTCGAGACCCAGTACTTC.

The chain is built from TRBV6-5 and TRBJ2-2; 11 bases are shared with TRBD2. Germline V CDR1 and CDR2: MNHEY, SVGAGI. The CDR3 consists of 16 residues. With 5 bases clipped from V and 4 bases from J, the junction kept 6 bases outside the gene matches. The DNA of the CDR3 is TGTGCCAGCAGTCCCGGGACTAGCGGTACCACCGGGGAGCTGTTTTTT. Its protein product is CASSPGTSGTTGELFF.

V is TRBV29-1 and J is TRBJ2-7, with D perhaps TRBD1 (5 bases). V lost 1 base and J lost 6, with 13 bases in between. Looked up from germline, CDR1 is SQVTM and CDR2 is ANQGSEA. The CDR3 length is 13 residues. CDR3 nucleotides: TGCAGCGTTGAAGGGGGCTCCCCGGTCGAGCAGTACTTC. It codes for CSVEGGSPVEQYF.

Notes on this clonotype: A junction boundary mismatches the germline segment, possibly from a read error. V and J are TRBV20-1 and TRBJ2-5, with TRBD2 identical over 8 bases. CDR1 and CDR2 (germline): DFQATT, SNEGSKA (reference sequence). This CDR3 is 15 amino acids long. CDR3 loop: CSARGHTGGTPSSDF. The CDR3 DNA reads as TGCAGTGCTAGGGGCCATACGGGAGGGACCCCCTCGTCAGACTTC.